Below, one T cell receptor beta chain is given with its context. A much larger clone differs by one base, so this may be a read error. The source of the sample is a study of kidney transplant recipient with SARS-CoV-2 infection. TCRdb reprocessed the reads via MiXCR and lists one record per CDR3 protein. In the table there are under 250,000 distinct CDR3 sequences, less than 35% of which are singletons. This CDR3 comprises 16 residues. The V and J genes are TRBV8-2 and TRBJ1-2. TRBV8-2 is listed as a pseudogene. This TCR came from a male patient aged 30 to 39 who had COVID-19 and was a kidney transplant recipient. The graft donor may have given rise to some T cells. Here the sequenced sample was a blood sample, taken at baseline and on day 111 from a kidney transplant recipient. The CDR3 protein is CGSVVSDSRETYGYTF. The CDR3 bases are TGTGGCAGTGTGGTAAGTGATAGCCGAGAGACCTATGGCTACACCTTC.